What follows is one T cell receptor beta chain and its context. The antigen it recognizes is unknown. Base qualities are not recorded, but no much larger clone differs from it by a single base. Including the terminal cysteine and phenylalanine, the CDR3 comprises 15 residues. Solely the CDR3 DNA is kept, with 45 bases framed from the first base. CDR1 and CDR2 (SGHRS, YFSETQ) derive from the germline V gene. Trimming takes 2 bases from V and 4 bases from J, and the germline ends sit 15 bases apart. This sample is drawn from a study of T-cell memory formation after mild COVID-19 (dated by TCRdb to the early 2020s). Turning to the overall study: TCR sequence clusters from the two donors were found to be largely donor specific. Longitudinal TCRalpha and TCRbeta repertoire sequencing tracked T-cell clones expanding and contracting after mild COVID-19 in two donors. Two young, previously healthy adult volunteers, one female and one male, were included in the cohort. Broad study findings and their caveats: The study covered only two mild cases, and larger cohorts including severe cases with pre-infection samples were considered necessary. Some responding clones were detected in pre-infection memory, suggesting pre-existing cross-reactive memory T cells joined the SARS-CoV-2 response. Whether the second-wave clones peaking on day 37 were SARS-CoV-2 specific was not confirmed. Contracting CD4+ clones were found mainly in CM and EM memory subsets, while CD8+ clones were enriched in EMRA. Balanced CD4/CD8 phenotypes were observed for clones contracting from day 15 to 85, whereas a bias towards CD4+ was observed for a second wave of clones expanding from day 15 to 37.

TCRdb lists the instrument as Illumina NovaSeq 6000. TCRalpha and TCRbeta cDNA libraries were constructed by 5'RACE with constant-segment primers, with sample barcodes and unique molecular identifiers being introduced. RNA was extracted from every sample with Trizol reagent. Library amplification was performed in two PCR steps, and a second sample barcode and Illumina TruSeq adapters were introduced in the second step. Sequencing of libraries was performed on an Illumina NovaSeq with 2 x 150 bp paired-end reads. Concerning the study's data processing: Demultiplexing of reads and collapsing into UMI-guided consensus sequences were performed with migec v1.2.7. With mixcr v2.1.11, UMI consensuses were aligned to TRA and TRB V and J templates and assembled into clonotypes. Clonotypes were classified as expanded or contracted when called significant by both edgeR and NoisET, with noise models trained on biological replicates. For edgeR calls, the cutoffs were a false discovery rate-adjusted p below 0.01 and a log2 fold-change threshold of 1. As an exploratory analysis of dynamics, max-normalized trajectories of the 1000 most abundant clonotypes were examined with PCA combined with hierarchical clustering. The CD4 or CD8 phenotype of responding clones was assigned using the separately sequenced CD4+ and CD8+ repertoires. TCRdb handled the public reads itself, with Q25 trimming in fastp and clone calling in MiXCR, and kept productive beta chains. Every CDR3 protein is listed once, alongside the most common genes and DNA of its rows. TCRdb, rather than the study authors, made the V and J calls. The sample yields fewer than 450,000 distinct CDR3 sequences; 20% to 25% were counted once. Jointly, the top ten make up roughly 9.7% of the sample.

Ficoll-Paque density gradient centrifugation was the method used to isolate PBMCs. The chain links TRBV5-1 with TRBJ2-5, with a weak D call of TRBD2 (6 bases match). The sample consisted of PBMCs or a T cell subset sorted from them (not recorded which). The receptor's source is an adult woman who had mild COVID-19 (a few samples of this study predate the infection). The sample titles of this study are shuffled in the database, so cell type and time point are left out; the donor was told from shared clones. This receptor carries the CDR3 CASSFPRLGSETQYF. Read as DNA, the sequence is TGCGCCAGCAGCTTCCCCAGACTAGGGTCAGAGACCCAGTACTTC. Here the CDR3 is joined to the reference TRBV5-1 and TRBJ2-5 genes, and the full variable domain is: KAGVTQTPRYLIKTRGQQVTLSCSPISGHRSVSWYQQTPGQGLQFLFEYFSETQRNKGNFPGRFSGRQFSNSRSEMNVSTLELGDSALYLCASSFPRLGSETQYFGPGTRLLVL.